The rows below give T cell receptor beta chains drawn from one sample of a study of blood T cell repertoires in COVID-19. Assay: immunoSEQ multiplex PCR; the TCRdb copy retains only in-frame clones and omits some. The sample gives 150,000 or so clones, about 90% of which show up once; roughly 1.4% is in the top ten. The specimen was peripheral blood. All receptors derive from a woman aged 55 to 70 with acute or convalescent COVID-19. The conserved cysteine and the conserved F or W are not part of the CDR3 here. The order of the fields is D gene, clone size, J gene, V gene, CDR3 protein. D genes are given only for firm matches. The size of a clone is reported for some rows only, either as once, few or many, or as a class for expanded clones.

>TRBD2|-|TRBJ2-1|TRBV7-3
ASSSGSGGVGNEQF
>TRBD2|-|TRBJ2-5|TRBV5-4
ASSRGGLAPYQETQY
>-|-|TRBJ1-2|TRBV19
ASSTQGRYGYT
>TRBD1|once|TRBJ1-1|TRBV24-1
ATSATTGMNTEAF
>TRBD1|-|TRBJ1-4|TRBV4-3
ASSSGQENEKLF
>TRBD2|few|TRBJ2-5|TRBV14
ASSPWGSGGRETQY
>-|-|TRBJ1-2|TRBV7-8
ASSQYRAGGGYT
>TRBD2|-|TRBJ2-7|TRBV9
ASSFGTSGAWSEQY
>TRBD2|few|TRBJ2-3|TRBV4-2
ASSQALAGGPPDTQY
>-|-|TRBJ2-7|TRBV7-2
ASSSLRTADTYEQY
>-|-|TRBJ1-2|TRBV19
ASSIGEAGDYGYT
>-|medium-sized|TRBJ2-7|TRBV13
ASSLAGAREQY
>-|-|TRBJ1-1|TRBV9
ASSPSPNTEAF
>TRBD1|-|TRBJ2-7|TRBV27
ASTLSTGIGTYEQY
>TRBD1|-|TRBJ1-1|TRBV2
ATKRGQEDTEAF
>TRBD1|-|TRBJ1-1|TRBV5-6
ASSSLDRANTEAF
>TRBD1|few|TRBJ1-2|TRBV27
ASSFSDRKHGYT
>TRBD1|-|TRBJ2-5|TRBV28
ASKGTGGLETQY
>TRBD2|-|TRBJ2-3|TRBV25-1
ASSEGWRGGADTQY
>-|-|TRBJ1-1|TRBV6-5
ASRSVAIGTEAF
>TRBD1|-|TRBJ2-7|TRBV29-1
SVEDDDRDYEQY
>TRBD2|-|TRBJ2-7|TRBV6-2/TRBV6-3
ASSYPSAGRYEQY
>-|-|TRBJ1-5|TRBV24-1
ATSDGLNQPQH
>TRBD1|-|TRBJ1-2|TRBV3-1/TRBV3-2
ASSQDRTGLGYGYT
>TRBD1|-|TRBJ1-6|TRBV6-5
ASSYSGGEGSPLH
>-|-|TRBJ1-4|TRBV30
ATGRRNEKLF
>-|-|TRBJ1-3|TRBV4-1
ASSREINTGSASGNTIY
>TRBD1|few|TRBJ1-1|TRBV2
ASSEATGATEAF
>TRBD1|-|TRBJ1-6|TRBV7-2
ASSLNPGQGSPLH
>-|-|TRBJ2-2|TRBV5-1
ASSFGGNTGELF
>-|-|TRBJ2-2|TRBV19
ASTIGLGELF
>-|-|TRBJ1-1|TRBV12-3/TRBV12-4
ASSRLPEGEAF
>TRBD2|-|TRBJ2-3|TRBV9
ASSQRGGVKTDTQY
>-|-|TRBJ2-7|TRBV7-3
ASSPSPGFGEQY
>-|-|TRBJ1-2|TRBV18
ASSPSMRDSYGYT
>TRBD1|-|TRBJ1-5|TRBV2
ASTRTGNQPQH
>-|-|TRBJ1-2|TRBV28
ASSLRGELYYGYT
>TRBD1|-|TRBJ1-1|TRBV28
ASSLGSTQGEAF
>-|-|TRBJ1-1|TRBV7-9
ASSSQGRLNTEAF
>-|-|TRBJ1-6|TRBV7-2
ASSSGRGNSPLH
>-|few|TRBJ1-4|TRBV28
ASGMGATNEKLF
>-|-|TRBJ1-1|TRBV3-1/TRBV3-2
ASSQEAAPNTEAF
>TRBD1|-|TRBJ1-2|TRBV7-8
ASSFLSSGGNGYT
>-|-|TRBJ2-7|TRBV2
ASSRLQPYEQY
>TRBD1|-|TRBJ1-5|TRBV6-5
ASSYSSTGENQPQH